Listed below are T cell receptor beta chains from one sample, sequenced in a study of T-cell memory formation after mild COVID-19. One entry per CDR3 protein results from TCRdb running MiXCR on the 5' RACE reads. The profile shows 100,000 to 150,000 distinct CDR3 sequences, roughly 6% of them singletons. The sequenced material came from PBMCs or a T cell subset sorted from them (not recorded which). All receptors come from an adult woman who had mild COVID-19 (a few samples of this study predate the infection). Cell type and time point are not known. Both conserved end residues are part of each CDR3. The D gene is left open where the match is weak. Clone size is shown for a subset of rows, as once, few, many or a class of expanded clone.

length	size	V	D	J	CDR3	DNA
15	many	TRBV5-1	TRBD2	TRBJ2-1	CASKGGEGIYNEQFF	TGCGCCAGCAAAGGAGGGGAGGGGATATACAATGAGCAGTTCTTC
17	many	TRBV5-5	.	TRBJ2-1	CASSLGFWRDPYNEQFF	TGTGCCAGCAGCTTAGGGTTTTGGCGGGATCCATACAATGAGCAGTTCTTC
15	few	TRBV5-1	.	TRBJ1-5	CASSLGGGAGQPQHF	TGCGCCAGCAGCTTGGGGGGGGGCGCGGGTCAGCCCCAGCATTTT
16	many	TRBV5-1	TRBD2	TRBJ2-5	CASSRGLAGEVETQYF	TGCGCCAGCAGCCGGGGACTAGCGGGAGAAGTGGAGACCCAGTACTTC
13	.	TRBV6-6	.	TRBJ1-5	CASSYVGNQPQHF	TGTGCCAGCAGTTACGTAGGGAATCAGCCCCAGCATTTT
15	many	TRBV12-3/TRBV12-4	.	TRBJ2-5	CASSFGGGAGETQYF	TGTGCCAGCAGTTTCGGTGGGGGGGCCGGGGAGACCCAGTACTTC
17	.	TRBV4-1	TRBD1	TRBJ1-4	CASSQTRTGGLYEKLFF	TGCGCCAGCAGCCAAACCCGGACAGGGGGCCTTTATGAAAAACTGTTTTTT
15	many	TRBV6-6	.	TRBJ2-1	CASSSTEGGYNEQFF	TGTGCCAGCAGTTCCACGGAGGGGGGATACAATGAGCAGTTCTTC
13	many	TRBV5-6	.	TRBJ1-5	CASSSQGRQPQHF	TGTGCCAGCAGCTCCCAGGGTCGGCAGCCCCAGCATTTT
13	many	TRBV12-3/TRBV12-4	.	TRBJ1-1	CASRSQGNTEAFF	TGTGCCAGCAGATCACAGGGGAACACTGAAGCTTTCTTT
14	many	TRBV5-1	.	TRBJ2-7	CASMSVAGDYEQYF	TGCGCCAGCATGAGTGTTGCAGGGGACTACGAGCAGTACTTC
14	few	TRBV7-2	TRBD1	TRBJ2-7	CASSSTGPGYEQYF	TGTGCCAGCAGTTCGACAGGGCCCGGATACGAGCAGTACTTC
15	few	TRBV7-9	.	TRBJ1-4	CASSLRGGAGEKLFF	TGTGCCAGCAGCTTACGGGGGGGCGCAGGTGAAAAACTGTTTTTT
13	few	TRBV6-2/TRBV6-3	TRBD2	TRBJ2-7	CASSSTGGGEQYF	TGTGCCAGCAGTTCTACGGGAGGAGGGGAGCAGTACTTC
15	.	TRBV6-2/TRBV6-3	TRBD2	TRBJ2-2	CASSWGLAYGGELFF	TGTGCCAGCAGTTGGGGACTAGCGTACGGCGGGGAGCTGTTTTTT
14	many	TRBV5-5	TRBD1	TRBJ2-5	CASSPPTGRETQYF	TGTGCCAGCAGCCCGCCGACAGGGAGAGAGACCCAGTACTTC
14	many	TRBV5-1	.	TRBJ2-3	CASSLHLSTDTQYF	TGCGCCAGCAGCTTGCACCTTAGCACAGATACGCAGTATTTT
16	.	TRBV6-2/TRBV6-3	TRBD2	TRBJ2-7	CASSYPGLAGSYEQYF	TGTGCCAGCAGTTACCCAGGACTAGCGGGCTCCTACGAGCAGTACTTC
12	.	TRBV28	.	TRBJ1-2	CASSLGFYGYTF	TGTGCCAGCAGTTTAGGGTTTTATGGCTACACCTTC
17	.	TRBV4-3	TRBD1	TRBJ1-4	CASRRQMEAGGGEKLFF	TGCGCCAGCAGACGACAGATGGAGGCAGGGGGCGGGGAAAAACTGTTTTTT
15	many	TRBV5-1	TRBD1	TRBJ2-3	CASSQDRGATDTQYF	TGCGCCAGCAGCCAAGACAGGGGCGCCACAGATACGCAGTATTTT
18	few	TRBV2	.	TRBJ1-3	CASSERRHDESSGNTIYF	TGTGCCAGCAGTGAACGAAGACACGATGAGAGCTCTGGAAACACCATATATTTT
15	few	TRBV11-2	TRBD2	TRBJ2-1	CASSLRAGRYNEQFF	TGTGCCAGCAGCTTAAGAGCGGGACGATACAATGAGCAGTTCTTC
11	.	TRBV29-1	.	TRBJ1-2	CSVRAGYGYTF	TGCAGCGTTAGGGCGGGCTATGGCTACACCTTC
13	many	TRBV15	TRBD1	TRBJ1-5	CATSTGGAQPQHF	TGTGCCACCAGCACAGGGGGCGCTCAGCCCCAGCATTTT
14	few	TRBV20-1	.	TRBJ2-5	CSASAQLRWETQYF	TGCAGTGCTAGTGCCCAACTTAGATGGGAGACCCAGTACTTC
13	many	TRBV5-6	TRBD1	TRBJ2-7	CASRRDRAYEQYF	TGTGCCAGCAGGCGGGACAGGGCCTACGAGCAGTACTTC
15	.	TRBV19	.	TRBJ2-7	CASSIGQSRSHEQYF	TGTGCCAGTAGTATAGGACAGAGCCGCTCGCACGAGCAGTACTTC
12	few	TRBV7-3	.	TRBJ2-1	CASSSDRDEQFF	TGTGCCAGCAGTTCAGATCGTGATGAGCAGTTCTTC
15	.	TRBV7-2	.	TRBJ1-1	CASSLLGVRNTEAFF	TGTGCCAGCAGCTTACTCGGGGTCCGGAACACTGAAGCTTTCTTT
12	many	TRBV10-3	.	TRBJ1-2	CAISGRDHGYTF	TGTGCCATCAGTGGCAGGGATCATGGCTACACCTTC
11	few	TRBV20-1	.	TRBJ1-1	CSAPLNTEAFF	TGCAGTGCTCCCCTAAACACTGAAGCTTTCTTT
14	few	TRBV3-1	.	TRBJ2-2	CASTPRRNTGELFF	TGTGCCAGCACCCCAAGGCGGAACACCGGGGAGCTGTTTTTT
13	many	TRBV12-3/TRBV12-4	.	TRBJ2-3	CASTLASPDTQYF	TGTGCCAGCACTCTAGCAAGTCCAGATACGCAGTATTTT
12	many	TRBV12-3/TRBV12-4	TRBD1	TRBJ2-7	CASSTGQGGQYF	TGTGCCAGCAGTACAGGACAGGGCGGGCAGTACTTC
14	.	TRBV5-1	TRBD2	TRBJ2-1	CASRWLAESYEQFF	TGCGCCAGCAGGTGGCTAGCGGAGTCCTATGAGCAGTTCTTC
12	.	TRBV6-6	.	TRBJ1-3	CASRQKGDTIYF	TGTGCCAGCAGGCAGAAGGGAGACACCATATATTTT
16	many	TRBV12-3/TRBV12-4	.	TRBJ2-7	CASSFSLGQGTYEQYF	TGTGCCAGCAGTTTTTCTTTGGGGCAGGGGACCTACGAGCAGTACTTC
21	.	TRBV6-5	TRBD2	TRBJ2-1	CASSNLRRGGLAGTPYNEQFF	TGTGCCAGCAGCAACCTTCGTCGGGGGGGGTTAGCGGGAACCCCCTACAATGAGCAGTTCTTC
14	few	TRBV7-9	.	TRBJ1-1	CASSELTGNTEAFF	TGTGCCAGCAGCGAGTTGACAGGGAACACTGAAGCTTTCTTT
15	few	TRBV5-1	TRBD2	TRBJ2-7	CASKRREGPWDEQYF	TGCGCCAGCAAGAGGCGGGAGGGCCCCTGGGACGAGCAGTACTTC
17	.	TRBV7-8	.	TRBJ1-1	CASSLPSWDHANTEAFF	TGTGCCAGCAGCCTCCCCTCTTGGGACCACGCGAACACTGAAGCTTTCTTT
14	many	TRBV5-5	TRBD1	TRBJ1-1	CASSRGQSNTEAFF	TGTGCCAGCAGCCGGGGACAGTCGAACACTGAAGCTTTCTTT
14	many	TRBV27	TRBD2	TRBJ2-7	CASRVTSGSIEQYF	TGTGCCAGCAGAGTGACTAGCGGGAGTATCGAGCAGTACTTC
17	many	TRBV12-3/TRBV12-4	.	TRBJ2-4	CASSYGVDVLAKNIQYF	TGTGCCAGCAGTTACGGGGTCGACGTTCTAGCCAAAAACATTCAGTACTTC
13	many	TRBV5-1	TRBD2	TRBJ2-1	CASSLEGRDEQFF	TGCGCCAGCAGCTTGGAAGGGAGGGATGAGCAGTTCTTC
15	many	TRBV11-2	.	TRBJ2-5	CASSLGSGGGETQYF	TGTGCCAGCAGCTTGGGGTCAGGGGGGGGAGAGACCCAGTACTTC
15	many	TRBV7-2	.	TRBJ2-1	CASSLEPGAHNEQFF	TGTGCCAGCAGCTTAGAGCCGGGAGCCCACAATGAGCAGTTCTTC